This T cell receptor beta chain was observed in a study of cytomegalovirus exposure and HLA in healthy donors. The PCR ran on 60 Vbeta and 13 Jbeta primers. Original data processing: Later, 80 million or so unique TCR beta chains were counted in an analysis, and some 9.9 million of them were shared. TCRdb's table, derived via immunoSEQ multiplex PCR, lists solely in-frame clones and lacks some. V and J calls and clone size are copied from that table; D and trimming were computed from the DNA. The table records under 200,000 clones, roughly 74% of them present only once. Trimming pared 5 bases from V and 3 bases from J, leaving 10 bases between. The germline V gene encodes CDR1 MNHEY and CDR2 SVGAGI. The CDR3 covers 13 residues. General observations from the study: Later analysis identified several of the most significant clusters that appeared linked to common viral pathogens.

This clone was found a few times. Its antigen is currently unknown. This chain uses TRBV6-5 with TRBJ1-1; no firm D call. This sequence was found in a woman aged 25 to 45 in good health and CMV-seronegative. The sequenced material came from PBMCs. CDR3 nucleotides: TGTGCCAGCAGTGACTTCGGGGACACTGAAGCTTTCTTT. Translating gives CASSDFGDTEAFF.